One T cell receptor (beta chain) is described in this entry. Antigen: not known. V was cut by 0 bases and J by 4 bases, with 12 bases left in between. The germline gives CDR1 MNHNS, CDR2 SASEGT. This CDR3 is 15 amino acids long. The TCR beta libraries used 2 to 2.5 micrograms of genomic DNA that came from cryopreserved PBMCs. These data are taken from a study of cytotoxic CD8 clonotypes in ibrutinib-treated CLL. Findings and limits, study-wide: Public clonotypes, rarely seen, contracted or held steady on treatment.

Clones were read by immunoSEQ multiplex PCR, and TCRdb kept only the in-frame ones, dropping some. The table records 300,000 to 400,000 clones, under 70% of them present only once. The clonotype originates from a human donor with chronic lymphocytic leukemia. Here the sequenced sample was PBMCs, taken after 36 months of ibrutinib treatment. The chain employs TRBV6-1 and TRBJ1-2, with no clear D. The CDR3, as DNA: TGTGCCAGCAGTGAAGCCCACCCCCATTCCTATGGCTACACCTTC. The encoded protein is CASSEAHPHSYGYTF.